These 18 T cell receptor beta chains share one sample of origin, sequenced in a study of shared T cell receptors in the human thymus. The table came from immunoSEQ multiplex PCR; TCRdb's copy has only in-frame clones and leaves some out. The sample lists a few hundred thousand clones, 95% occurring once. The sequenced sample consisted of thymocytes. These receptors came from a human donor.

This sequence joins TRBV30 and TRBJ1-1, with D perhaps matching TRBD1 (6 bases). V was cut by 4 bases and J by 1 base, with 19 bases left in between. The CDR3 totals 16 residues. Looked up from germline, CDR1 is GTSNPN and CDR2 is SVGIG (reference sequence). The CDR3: CAWTKRGAGGNTEAFF. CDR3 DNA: TGTGCCTGGACCAAACGGGGGGCCGGAGGGAACACTGAAGCTTTCTTT. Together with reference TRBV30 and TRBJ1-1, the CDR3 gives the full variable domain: SQTIHQWPATLVQPVGSPLSLECTVEGTSNPNLYWYRQAAGRGLQLLFYSVGIGQISSEVPQNLSASRPQDRQFILSSKKLLLSDSGFYLCAWTKRGAGGNTEAFFGQGTRLTVV.

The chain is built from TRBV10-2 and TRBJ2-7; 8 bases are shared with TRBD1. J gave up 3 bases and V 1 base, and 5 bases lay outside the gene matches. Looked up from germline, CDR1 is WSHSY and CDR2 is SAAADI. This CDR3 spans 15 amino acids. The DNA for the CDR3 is TGCGCCAGCAGTGAGTTGACAGGGGCGGACTACGAGCAGTACTTC. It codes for CASSELTGADYEQYF.

CDR3 sequence reads: CASSPPTRRTGELFF. The CDR3 DNA reads TGTGCCAGCAGCCCTCCGACTAGGCGGACCGGGGAGCTGTTTTTT. The chain uses TRBV7-9 and TRBJ2-2, with TRBD2 as a possible D gene (6 bases). V was trimmed by 5 bases and J by 5 bases, leaving 15 bases between them. Germline V gene data show CDR1 as SEHNR and CDR2 as FQNEAQ (reference sequence). The CDR3 runs to 15 residues.

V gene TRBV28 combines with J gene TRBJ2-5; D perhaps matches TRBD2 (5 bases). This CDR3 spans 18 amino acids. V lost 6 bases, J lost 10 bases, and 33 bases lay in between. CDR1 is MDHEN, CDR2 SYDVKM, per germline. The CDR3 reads CASSPGRGSRVAGHGQYF. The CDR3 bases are TGTGCCAGCAGCCCTGGACGGGGATCGCGAGTGGCCGGGCATGGCCAGTACTTC.

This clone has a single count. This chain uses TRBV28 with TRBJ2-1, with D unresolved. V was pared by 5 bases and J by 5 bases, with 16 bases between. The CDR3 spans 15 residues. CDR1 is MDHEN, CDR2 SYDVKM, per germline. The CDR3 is CASSPQSRLHNEQFF. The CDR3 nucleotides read TGTGCCAGCAGTCCACAGTCCCGCCTGCACAATGAGCAGTTCTTC.

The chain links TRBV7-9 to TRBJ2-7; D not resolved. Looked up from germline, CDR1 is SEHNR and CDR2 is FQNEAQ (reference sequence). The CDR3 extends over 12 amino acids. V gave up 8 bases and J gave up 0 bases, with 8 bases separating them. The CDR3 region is CASLGASYEQYF. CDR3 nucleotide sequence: TGTGCCAGCTTAGGAGCCTCCTACGAGCAGTACTTC.

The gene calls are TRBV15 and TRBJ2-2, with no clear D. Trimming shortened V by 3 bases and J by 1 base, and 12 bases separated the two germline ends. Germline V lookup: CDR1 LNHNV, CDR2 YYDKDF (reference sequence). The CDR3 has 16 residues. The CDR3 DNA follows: TGTGCCACCAGCAGTGGTACAGCATTGAACACCGGGGAGCTGTTTTTT. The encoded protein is CATSSGTALNTGELFF.

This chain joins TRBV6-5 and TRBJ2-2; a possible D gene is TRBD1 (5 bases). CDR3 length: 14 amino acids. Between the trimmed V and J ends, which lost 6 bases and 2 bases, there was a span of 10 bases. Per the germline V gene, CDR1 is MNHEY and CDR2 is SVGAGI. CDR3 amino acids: CASSPTENTGELFF. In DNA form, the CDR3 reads TGTGCCAGCAGCCCGACAGAAAACACCGGGGAGCTGTTTTTT.

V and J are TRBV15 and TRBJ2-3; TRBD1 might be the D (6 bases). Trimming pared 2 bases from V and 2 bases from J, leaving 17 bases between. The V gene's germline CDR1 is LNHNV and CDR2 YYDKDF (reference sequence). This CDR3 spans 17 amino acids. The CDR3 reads CATSRPPGGQLTDTQYF. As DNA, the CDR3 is TGTGCCACCAGCAGACCCCCTGGAGGACAGCTCACAGATACGCAGTATTTT. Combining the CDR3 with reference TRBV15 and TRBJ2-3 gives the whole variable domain DAMVIQNPRYQVTQFGKPVTLSCSQTLNHNVMYWYQQKSSQAPKLLFHYYDKDFNNEADTPDNFQSRRPNTSFCFLDIRSPGLGDTAMYLCATSRPPGGQLTDTQYFGPGTRLTVL.

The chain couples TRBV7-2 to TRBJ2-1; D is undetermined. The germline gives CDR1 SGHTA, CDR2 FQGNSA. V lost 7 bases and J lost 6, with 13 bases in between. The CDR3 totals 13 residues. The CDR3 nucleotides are TGTGCCAGCACCTTCCCCGCCCCCAATGAGCAGTTCTTC. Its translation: CASTFPAPNEQFF.

CDR3 in DNA: TGTGCCAGCAGCAAGGGACAGGACGGGAGCGGGGAGCTGTTTTTT. Translating gives CASSKGQDGSGELFF. The chain is built from TRBV27 and TRBJ2-2, with 8 bases matching TRBD1. The CDR3 length is 15 residues. The ends lost 6 bases at V and 7 bases at J; junction bases unmatched: 10. The germline CDR1 and CDR2 sequences are MNHEY and SMNVEV (reference sequence).

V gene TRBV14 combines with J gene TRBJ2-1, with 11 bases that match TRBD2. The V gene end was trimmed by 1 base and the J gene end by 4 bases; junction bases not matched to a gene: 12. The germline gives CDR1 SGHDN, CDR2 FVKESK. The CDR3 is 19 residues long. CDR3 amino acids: CASSQVRTSGYSVYNEQFF. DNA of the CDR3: TGTGCCAGCAGCCAAGTTAGGACTAGCGGGTATAGCGTATACAATGAGCAGTTCTTC.

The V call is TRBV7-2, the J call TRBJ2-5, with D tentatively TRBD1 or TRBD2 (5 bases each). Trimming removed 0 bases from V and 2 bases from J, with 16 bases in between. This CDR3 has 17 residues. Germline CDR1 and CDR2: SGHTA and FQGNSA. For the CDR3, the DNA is TGTGCCAGCAGCTTAGCCGGGCCGGGACGAGATCAAGAGACCCAGTACTTC. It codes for CASSLAGPGRDQETQYF.

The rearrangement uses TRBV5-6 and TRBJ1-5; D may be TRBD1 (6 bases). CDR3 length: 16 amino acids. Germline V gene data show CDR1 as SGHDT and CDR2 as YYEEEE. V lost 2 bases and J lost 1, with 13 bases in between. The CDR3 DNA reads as TGTGCCAGCAGCTTTGGGGGGGCTACCAGCAATCAGCCCCAGCATTTT. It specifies CASSFGGATSNQPQHF.

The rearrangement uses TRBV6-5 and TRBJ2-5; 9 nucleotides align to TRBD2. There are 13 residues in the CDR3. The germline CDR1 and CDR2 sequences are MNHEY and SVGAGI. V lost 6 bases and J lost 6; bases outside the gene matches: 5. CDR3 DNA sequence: TGTGCCAGCAGGCCACTAGCGGGCCAGACCCAGTACTTC. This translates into CASRPLAGQTQYF.

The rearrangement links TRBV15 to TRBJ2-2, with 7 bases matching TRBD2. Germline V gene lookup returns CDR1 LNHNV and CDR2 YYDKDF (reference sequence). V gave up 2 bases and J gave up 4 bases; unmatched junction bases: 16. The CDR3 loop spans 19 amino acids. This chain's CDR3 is CATSRKVLVGRSFTGELFF. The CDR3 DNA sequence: TGTGCCACCAGCAGAAAAGTCCTCGTCGGGAGGTCCTTCACCGGGGAGCTGTTTTTT. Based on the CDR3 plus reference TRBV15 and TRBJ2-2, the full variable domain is DAMVIQNPRYQVTQFGKPVTLSCSQTLNHNVMYWYQQKSSQAPKLLFHYYDKDFNNEADTPDNFQSRRPNTSFCFLDIRSPGLGDTAMYLCATSRKVLVGRSFTGELFFGEGSRLTVL.

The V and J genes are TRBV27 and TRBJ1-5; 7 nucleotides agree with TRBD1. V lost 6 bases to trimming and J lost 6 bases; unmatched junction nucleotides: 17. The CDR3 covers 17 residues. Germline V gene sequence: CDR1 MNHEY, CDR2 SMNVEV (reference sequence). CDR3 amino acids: CASSPGGGGKSGQPQHF. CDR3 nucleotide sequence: TGTGCCAGCAGCCCAGGGGGTGGAGGGAAAAGCGGTCAGCCCCAGCATTTT.

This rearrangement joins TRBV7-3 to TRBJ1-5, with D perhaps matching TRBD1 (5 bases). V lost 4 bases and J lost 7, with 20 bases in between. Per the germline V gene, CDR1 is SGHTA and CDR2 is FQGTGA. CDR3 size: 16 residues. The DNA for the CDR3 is TGTGCCAGCAGCTCCTCAATGAAGGGGAGAGGACAGCCCCAGCATTTT. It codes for CASSSSMKGRGQPQHF.